This paragraph reports one T cell receptor (beta chain). What it binds is unknown. A universal primer site and UMIs were added as TCR cDNA was made by 5'RACE template switching. Each CDR3 protein is one row after TCRdb ran MiXCR on the 5' RACE reads. The top ten clones hold about 18% of a sample with a few hundred thousand distinct CDR3 sequences, about a sixth of them seen once. The CDR3 totals 15 residues. CDR1 and CDR2 (germline): SGHTA, FQGNSA. The V end was cut by 5 bases, the J end by 4 bases, with 17 bases between. These data are taken from a study of T cells after yellow fever vaccination. Overall study findings and caveats: The bulk population could contribute abundant contaminating clonotypes to FACS-sorted repertoires. Subsequent booster samples again held most clones from primary vaccination (under 98% CD4, approximately 85% CD8).

The material was PBMCs, obtained less than 6 days after the first yellow fever vaccination. This receptor was obtained from a man aged 18 to 30 who received the YFV17D yellow fever vaccine. This rearrangement joins TRBV7-2 to TRBJ1-1; possibly TRBD1 for D (5 bases). The CDR3 spells CASSPEQAPGTEAFF. The CDR3 DNA reads as TGTGCCAGCAGCCCCGAACAGGCCCCAGGCACTGAAGCTTTCTTT. Drawing the rest from reference TRBV7-2 and TRBJ1-1, the complete variable domain is GAGVSQSPSNKVTEKGKDVELRCDPISGHTALYWYRQSLGQGLEFLIYFQGNSAPDKSGLPSDRFSAERTGGSVSTLTIQRTQQEDSAVYLCASSPEQAPGTEAFFGQGTRLTVV.